The next 10 T cell receptor beta chains were all read from a single sample in a study of T cell changes during pregnancy in multiple sclerosis. Sequenced by immunoSEQ multiplex PCR; TCRdb stores in-frame clones only, minus some. The data hold roughly 110,000 clones, with under 95% observed a single time. This specimen consisted of peripheral blood, obtained in the third trimester of pregnancy. The origin of the receptors is a female donor in good health, enrolled as a control in a pregnancy study.

V usage is TRBV7-8 and J usage is TRBJ1-2; D may be TRBD1 (5 bases). Germline V gene sequence: CDR1 SGHVS, CDR2 FQNEAQ. The CDR3 extends over 12 amino acids. Trimming pared 1 base from V and 8 bases from J, leaving 8 bases between. The CDR3 nucleotides are TGTGCCAGCAGCTTAGTAGGGGTAGGCTACACCTTC. Protein sequence: CASSLVGVGYTF.

The rearrangement uses TRBV21-1 and TRBJ1-2; the DNA was not compared with TRBD1, the D call given in the table. TRBV21-1 is a documented pseudogene. There are 15 residues in the CDR3. CDR3 sequence (DNA): TGTGCCGCAGGGGACAGGACAGGGCGAAAGAGCGGCTACACCTTC. This encodes CAAGDRTGRKSGYTF.

This clone was seen a handful of times. The chain employs TRBV6-6 and TRBJ1-6; maybe TRBD1 (6 bases). The CDR3 length is 16 residues. The ends were cut back, 7 bases at V and 1 base at J, with 14 bases in the middle. Per the germline V gene, CDR1 is MNHNY and CDR2 is SVGAGI (reference sequence). The CDR3 here is CASISQGNSYNSPLHF. CDR3 bases: TGTGCCAGCATTTCCCAGGGGAATTCCTATAATTCACCCCTCCACTTT.

The chain carries TRBV30 and TRBJ1-1, with 7 bases that match TRBD1. With V trimmed by 3 bases and J by 4 bases, 14 bases remained unmatched. Looked up from germline, CDR1 is GTSNPN and CDR2 is SVGIG (reference sequence). The CDR3 consists of 16 residues. CDR3 sequence (DNA): TGTGCCTGGAGGGAAGACCCTAGGGGGCTGGGCACTGAAGCTTTCTTT. Its protein product is CAWREDPRGLGTEAFF.

The chain uses TRBV5-1 and TRBJ2-3, with TRBD2 matching over 12 bases. J lost 1 base, V lost 2 bases, and 2 bases had no gene match. Germline-derived CDR1 and CDR2 are SGHRS and YFSETQ. The CDR3 is made up of 16 amino acids. The DNA for the CDR3 is TGCGCCAGCAGCTTCAGACTAGCGGGGGGCACAGATACGCAGTATTTT. The encoded protein is CASSFRLAGGTDTQYF.

This chain uses TRBV7-9 with TRBJ2-7; 10 nucleotides match TRBD2. V shed 1 base, J shed 5 bases, and the junction held 5 bases outside the gene matches. Per the germline V gene, CDR1 is SEHNR and CDR2 is FQNEAQ (reference sequence). The CDR3 length is 15 residues. Here the CDR3 reads CASSLVLAGVNEQYF. The CDR3 DNA reads as TGTGCCAGCAGCTTAGTCCTAGCGGGGGTAAACGAGCAGTACTTC.

The CDR3 here is CASSFGAAWTEAFF. CDR3 coding DNA: TGTGCCAGCAGTTTTGGGGCGGCATGGACTGAAGCTTTCTTT. J is TRBJ1-1 and V is TRBV27; a weak D match, TRBD1 (5 bases). CDR3 length: 14 residues. Germline V gives CDR1 MNHEY, CDR2 SMNVEV (reference sequence). V was pared by 3 bases and J by 5 bases, with 13 bases between.

V gene TRBV5-5 combines with J gene TRBJ1-2; D may be TRBD1 (5 bases). Germline values: CDR1 SGHKS, CDR2 YYEKEE (reference sequence). The V gene lost 0 bases and the J gene lost 2 bases, with 17 bases spanning the gap. The CDR3 runs 17 residues. The CDR3, as DNA: TGTGCCAGCAGCTTGGCCCTGCAGGGCCCCATCAACTATGGCTACACCTTC. Its protein is CASSLALQGPINYGYTF.

The chain has TRBV5-1 and TRBJ1-1, with TRBD1 matching over 8 bases. This CDR3 spans 13 amino acids. Germline lookup yields CDR1 SGHRS and CDR2 YFSETQ. V lost 3 bases and J lost 10; bases outside the gene matches: 8. The CDR3 loop reads CASSSGQGSGAFF. The CDR3 DNA is TGCGCCAGCAGCTCCGGACAGGGCTCCGGAGCTTTCTTT.

This chain joins TRBV30 and TRBJ1-5; 10 bases line up with TRBD1. The CDR3 totals 17 residues. V dropped 0 bases and J dropped 4; count of bases not matched to a gene: 9. CDR1 and CDR2 (germline): GTSNPN, SVGIG (reference sequence). CDR3 residues: CAWSVLGGTGENQPQHF. The CDR3 coding sequence is TGTGCCTGGAGTGTACTAGGGGGGACAGGGGAAAATCAGCCCCAGCATTTT.